This TCR beta chain is drawn from a study of blood T cell repertoires in COVID-19 (dated by TCRdb to the early 2020s). A note on the overall study: The collaborator samples originated in the United States, Italy and Spain and spanned the acute and convalescent phases of COVID-19. The prospective study material was composed of cDNA or gDNA derived from T cells, B-cell-depleted T cells, or PBMCs. Deeply sampled blood TCRbeta repertoires from subjects exposed to, actively infected with, or recovered from COVID-19 were included in the dataset. A freely available public database, intended as a resource for researchers studying the immune response to SARS-CoV-2, is where the repertoires were released. The samples were drawn from two sources: the first 160 participants of the ongoing ImmuneRACE study, and 950 to 1,500 subjects contributed by 6 global collaborators. Nearly every sample came with metadata listing a de-identified subject ID, COVID-19 status, age in years and sex. Where available, HLA class I and class II types were taken from metadata supplied by the sample provider and were not determined by assay-based typing.

Participants in the prospective study were aged roughly 18 to 89 years, lived in more than 20 United States geographic areas, and enrolled through a virtual design. In the prospective study, cohorts were assigned on the basis of participant-reported clinical history obtained from a screening survey and a study questionnaire. ImmuneRACE Cohort 3 recovered participants were defined by two consecutive negative NP/OP PCR tests, healthcare professional clearance, or symptom resolution. In the prospective study, mobile phlebotomists collected whole blood, serum and a nasopharyngeal or oropharyngeal swab from each participant. Participants in the prospective study had the option to provide additional blood draws and questionnaires over an approximately two-month period. Blood samples from the prospective study were shipped frozen or at room temperature prior to DNA extraction. The immunoSEQ Assay, a bias-controlled multiplex PCR, was used to amplify TCRbeta CDR3 regions from genomic DNA. Concerning the study's data processing: The number of nucleated cells in each sample was estimated by amplification of reference gene primers within the assay. To quantify the absolute abundance of each unique TCRbeta CDR3 rearrangement, sequence reads were collapsed and filtered. For each sample, productive Simpson clonality was calculated as the square root of Simpson's diversity index across productive rearrangements. TCRdb re-hosts the immuneACCESS table, in-frame sequences only. Its copies lack some clones; in the studies checked, an unresolved V gene accounts for under half of them, and the cause for the rest is not known. That table gives V, J and clone size, and the DNA gave D and trimming. The sample data list fewer than 200,000 clones, and approximately 82% of these were observed just once. The ten largest clones represent approximately 4.7% of the sample.

This clone has just a few counts. There is no known antigen for this receptor. Nothing much larger sits one base from this clone, and base qualities are not available. At the junction V is shortened by 3 bases and J by 4 bases; bases outside the gene matches: 5. Based on the germline V gene, the CDR1 and CDR2 sequences are KGHSH and LQKENI. CDR3 length: 14 amino acids, cysteine to phenylalanine. The DNA shown is the 42-base CDR3, in frame from base 1. Findings and caveats that apply to the study as a whole: How much clinical and demographic metadata was included differed by source and by participant, and the metadata was provided uncurated.

This TCR was sampled from a woman between 45 and 60 years old who had recovered from COVID-19. Material for sequencing was PBMCs or T cells enriched from blood (not recorded which). The chain was built from TRBV18 and TRBJ1-2; 7 central bases correspond to TRBD1. The nucleotides read TGTGCCAGCTCACCGGGACAGACCTCCTATGGCTACACCTTC. This encodes CASSPGQTSYGYTF.